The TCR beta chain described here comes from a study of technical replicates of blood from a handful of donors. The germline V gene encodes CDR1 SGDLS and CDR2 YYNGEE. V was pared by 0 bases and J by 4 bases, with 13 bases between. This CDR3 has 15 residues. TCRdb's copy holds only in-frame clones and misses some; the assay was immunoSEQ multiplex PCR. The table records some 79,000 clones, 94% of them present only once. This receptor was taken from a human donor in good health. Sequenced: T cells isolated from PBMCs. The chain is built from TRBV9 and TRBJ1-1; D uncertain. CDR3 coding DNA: TGTGCCAGCAGCGTAGCGGAGGGAATCAGCACTGAAGCTTTCTTT. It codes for CASSVAEGISTEAFF.